The present entry profiles one T cell receptor beta chain with its context. Which antigen it targets is not known. No clone much larger than this one lies a single base away; base qualities are absent. Positive magnetic bead selection on an AutoMACS was used to isolate CD4+ and CD8+ cells, with flow cytometry used to check purity. Clonal expansions were first screened by flow cytometry with a TCR V beta antibody panel, then characterized by TCRB deep sequencing of sorted CD8+ fractions. Peripheral blood mononuclear cells were isolated by Ficoll-Paque PLUS density gradient separation. Using Nucleospin Tissue or Tissue XS kits, DNA was extracted from CD4-enriched, CD8-enriched or PBMC samples, with quantification by a Qubit 2.0 fluorometer. TCRB CDR3 sequencing used the immunoSEQ assay on genomic DNA. Concerning the study's data processing: When patient CD8+ clones exceeding 1% were checked against published virus-specific TCRB sequences, only a few matched. Only productive TCRB rearrangements were included in the analyses. Clonality was calculated as a Shannon entropy-based productive clonality index, and a clone was defined by a unique TCRB CDR3 sequence. The template counts of each clone relative to the total templates per sample were used to calculate repertoire overlap between two samples. Flow cytometry-measured V-gene usage correlated with V-gene usage from TCRB sequencing, with a Spearman r of roughly 0.61. Held by TCRdb, this immuneACCESS table contains in-frame sequences only and omits some clones. Under half of the omission traces to an unresolved V gene where checked; the cause of the rest is unknown. V and J calls plus clone size are reproduced from that table; the DNA served to infer D and trimming. The sample profile shows some 15,000 clones; just under 80% of them were found once. The ten largest account for about a sixth of the sample.

This record belongs to a study of somatic mutations in cytotoxic T cells in rheumatoid arthritis (dated by TCRdb to about 2017). Regarding the complete study: Peripheral blood (just under 31 ml EDTA) was collected from patients immediately after diagnosis and before any treatment began. For 65 rheumatoid arthritis patients and 15 to 20 healthy controls, TCRB deep sequencing was carried out. Some V beta antibody-stained T-cell populations were flow-sorted on a FACSAria II or Sony SH800 at nearly 100% purity, and sorted V beta1+ cells also underwent TCRB sequencing. In newly diagnosed rheumatoid arthritis without treatment, the study examined if expanded CD8+ T-cell clones harbor somatic mutations, relying on TCRB deep sequencing to characterize clonality. Median age was essentially the same in the patient group and the control group. Points the paper makes about the study in general: The expanded CD8+ clones had unknown antigen targets, and not appearing in virus-specific databases did not rule out that they were virus-specific. Several identical CD8+ TCRB sequences were found in both blood and synovial fluid, and in 8 of 65 patients the largest CD8+ clone exceeded 20% of CD8+ cells. CD8+ T-cell clonality in rheumatoid arthritis patients was not significantly different from that in age-matched healthy controls. An increase of CD8+ clonality with age was seen in patients (Spearman r ≈ 0.49) but not in healthy controls. The finding that TRBV07 was slightly underrepresented in patients was left unadjusted for multiple comparisons.

From the germline V gene, CDR1 is SGHVS and CDR2 is FQNEAQ. V drops 3 bases and J drops 9 bases, leaving 9 bases in between. CDR3 length: 12 amino acids, cysteine to phenylalanine. The CDR3 DNA has 36 bases and is translated from base 1. Specimen: CD8+ T cells sorted from blood. The chain links TRBV7-8 with TRBJ2-1, with the D segment possibly TRBD1 or TRBD2, each aligning over 5 bases. The source of this sequence is an adult with rheumatoid arthritis. The CDR3 protein sequence reads: CASSFSGTEQFF. The bases read TGTGCCAGCAGCTTCTCAGGGACTGAGCAGTTCTTC.